This entry is about one TCR beta chain. The specificity of this receptor is unknown. No qualities accompany the bases; no much larger clone lies one base away. This entry belongs to a study of cytomegalovirus exposure and HLA in healthy donors (dated by TCRdb to the late 2010s). Regarding the study in general: An earlier analysis of some 600 of the donors reported approximately 300 Gb of sequence data and around 100 million unique TCR beta sequences obtained from around 170 million T cells. Approximately 310 gigabases of sequencing data and tens of millions of unique TCR sequences were included in an early release covering around 650 HLA-typed donors. Of the approximately 400 genotyped donors, about 80% fell in the genetic ancestry cluster associated with self-reported Caucasian donors. The study aimed to test whether cataloging public T cell receptors could reveal signatures of past pathogen exposure. The study profiled the T cell repertoires of 666 subjects by immunosequencing and related them to cytomegalovirus serostatus. Along with the roughly 670-subject first cohort, a separate validation cohort of more than 90 different subjects was used. To predict cytomegalovirus infection status, the study combined high-throughput TCR immunosequencing, statistical association of individual TCRs with disease status, and machine learning. To study patterns of TCR occurrence, a later analysis re-analyzed previously published TCR beta repertoires from 666 donors and added high-resolution HLA genotyping. Rather than drawing on any new phenotypic data, the later analysis identified candidate immune exposures from TCR beta sequences and the way those sequences occurred across donors. To decide whether each TCR beta V gene segment behaved as functional or pseudogenic, an earlier analysis of some 600 of the donors relied on high-throughput TCR beta sequencing. Donor age, sex, ethnicity and CMV serostatus were compiled alongside the repertoire data. In a later genetic analysis, genome-wide SNP genotypes for about 55% of the roughly 700 donors were used, and that subset was treated as a discovery cohort. Every repertoire in the discovery cohort had been generated on one and the same sequencing platform. HLA typing covered class I and class II loci at four-digit resolution. The number of typed donors differed by locus: roughly 620-640 for A, B, C, DRB1 and DQB1; 522 for DQA1; some 610 for DPA1; and 400 to 480 for DPB1. Roughly 5 DR-DQ haplotypes were treated as single units for association and clustering because of strong linkage in the cohort. Across under 500 genotyped donors of the cohort, an average of approximately 240,000 unique TCR beta nucleotide sequences per donor were sequenced, and around 19% of those sequences were non-productive. The investigation overall reported the following: Broadly in line with IMGT annotations, most TCR beta V segments showed up in productive rearrangements about 87% or about 30% of the time in an earlier analysis of approximately 600 of the donors. The study listed 150 to 200 TCR beta chains as associated with cytomegalovirus. According to a later genetic analysis, donors in an Asian-associated ancestry cluster had fewer N-insertions in productive TCRs than the approximately 670-donor mean. Only TCR beta chains were sequenced in this cohort, and the absence of alpha or paired-chain data limited detectable features. The 87-base-pair reads could not distinguish some IMGT-functional V segments, including TRBV6-2 and TRBV6-3, so those segments were excluded. The authors suggested that the approach could potentially be generalized to other disease states and immunological phenotypes. Correlated functional status among segregating V segments might reflect linkage disequilibrium, but an unknown experimental factor could not be ruled out. In a later analysis, several top co-occurrence clusters were reported to appear linked to parvovirus B19, influenza, CMV and Epstein-Barr virus. When HLA alleles, especially DR and DQ, strongly co-occurred, TCR associations were difficult to assign to individual alleles. CMV serostatus was the only immune exposure information available for the cohort. In a later analysis, some 17,000 TCR beta sequences were associated with specific HLA alleles at a false discovery rate of 0.05. A further reported finding was that TCR beta sequences accurately predicted the HLA-A and HLA-B alleles for most subjects in the first cohort. Three of the identified cytomegalovirus-associated TCR beta chains were confirmed in vitro to be specific for cytomegalovirus antigens. Because some donors lacked HLA typing at each locus, the association tests relied only on the typed subset. According to a later analysis, TCR association rates differed among HLA loci, with DRB1 alleles showing the most associated TCRs and HLA-C alleles showing the fewest. Most TCR sequences were observed very rarely across donors, whereas some public TCRs were present in many individuals. The earlier analysis of fewer than 750 of the donors excluded some 15 rarely observed V segments, including chromosome 9 orphons, because counts were too low. A later analysis found that most CMV-associated TCR beta chains appeared HLA-restricted, with HLA associations seemingly driven largely by CMV exposure. The sequencing pipeline was judged likely to have produced a cluster of highly shared sequence variants as a technical artifact. In a later analysis, HLA-associated TCR beta chains showed more clonal expansion and lower generation probabilities than non-associated chains that were equally common. A later genetic analysis associated a missense DCLRE1C variant with V-gene and J-gene trimming of TCR beta chains, and an independent cohort replicated the association. The presence/absence analyses assumed that sequencing depth was roughly uniform across donors, and that assumption may not be true. In both the original and validation cohorts, the classifier was reported to diagnose cytomegalovirus status with high specificity and sensitivity.

The cohort consisted of 600 to 750 healthy bone marrow donors. Cohort members were all nominally healthy when sampled, although unrecorded immune exposures were likely present. The donor tested CMV seronegative and was one of the 352 seronegative cohort members. Every donor gave a peripheral blood sample, and the peripheral blood mononuclear cells from that sample were used for TCR beta sequencing. The Qiagen DNeasy Blood Extraction Kit was used to extract genomic DNA from the blood cell samples. The library was generated by the immunoSEQ multiplex PCR assay. A mixture of 60 forward primers for TCR Vbeta segments and 13 reverse primers for TCR Jbeta segments was used in the multiplex PCR. A multiplex PCR assay on genomic DNA amplified the CDR3 region of rearranged TCR beta genes. Amplified TCR beta libraries were sequenced as 87-base-pair reads on the Illumina HiSeq System. For the original study's pipeline: Across the 700 or so repertoires, a later analysis counted 60 million to 90 million unique TCR beta chains, 9 million to 14 million of which were shared by at least two donors. To remove PCR and sequencing errors, raw reads were error-corrected and collapsed into unique sequences using a nearest-neighbor algorithm that merged closely related sequences. Alignment of CDR3 sequences to IMGT reference sequences was used to assign V, D and J gene segments. For a sequence to be retained, at least a six-nucleotide match to both a V gene segment and a J gene segment was required. A rearrangement counted as productive if the CDR3 had no stop codons and remained in frame with V and J, and every other rearrangement counted as non-productive. Following IMGT convention, CDR3 was defined as the stretch from the second conserved V-encoded cysteine up to the conserved J-encoded phenylalanine. In an earlier analysis of approximately 590 of the donors, sequences lacking an unambiguous match to a single V gene segment were excluded. An earlier analysis of 500 to 700 of the donors classified V segments as functional when productive rearrangements were above 56.7% and as segregating when the standard deviation between donors was above 5%. A statistical classification framework was built to diagnose cytomegalovirus status from the catalog of TCR beta chain sequences. A later analysis assigned V and J genes by comparing TCR nucleotide sequences with IMGT/GENE-DB human TR gene sequences. Using the TCRdist pipeline, a later analysis assigned CDR3 sequences along with most-parsimonious VDJ recombination scenarios. A later analysis defined each TCR beta chain by its CDR3 amino acid sequence plus V-gene family, and excluded reads lacking a unique V-gene family. As a way to deal with suspected cross-contamination and a sequencing artifact, a later analysis dropped nearly 600 nucleotide sequences that were highly shared and had low generation probability. In a later analysis, a clonal expansion index was calculated for each public chain from normalized within-repertoire ranks of inferred template counts. A later analysis computed generation probabilities with a VDJ recombination model fitted to out-of-frame rearrangements, and checked the results against IGoR. A later analysis scored TCR-TCR, TCR-HLA and TCR-CMV co-occurrence with hypergeometric tests, applying a repertoire-size bias correction to TCR pairs. A later analysis estimated false discovery rates by permuting HLA or CMV assignments 20 times. A later analysis grouped co-occurring TCRs with DBSCAN, adding TCRdist sequence similarity when clustering within HLA-allele-positive subsets. For co-occurrence clustering, repertoires with fewer than 30,000 or more than 120,000 public chains were excluded, along with a handful of repertoires with anomalous nucleotide sharing. TCRdb took over this immuneACCESS table, retaining in-frame rearrangements with V and J assigned. Such tables are incomplete; in checked studies, under half of the missing clones stem from an unresolved V gene, and the remainder is unexplained. The V and J calls and clone size are taken from that table; D and trimming were inferred from the DNA. The sample includes more than 110,000 clones, with roughly 83% observed a single time. Jointly, the top ten make up over 3% of the sample.

V gives up 0 bases and J gives up 8 bases, and the segment between their germline ends measures 4 bases. From the cysteine up to the phenylalanine, the CDR3 has a length of 11 residues. The DNA shown is the 33-base CDR3, in frame from base 1. From the germline V gene, CDR1 is SQVTM and CDR2 is ANQGSEA. The chain was built from TRBV29-1 and TRBJ1-4; no D gene call is confident. The clonotype was recovered from a female donor in good health and CMV-seronegative. What was sequenced was PBMCs. The sequenced DNA: TGCAGCGTTGAAGATGGCGAAAAACTGTTTTTT. Its protein is CSVEDGEKLFF. Reference TRBV29-1 and TRBJ1-4 genes cover what lies past the CDR3, so the full variable domain is SAVISQKPSRDICQRGTSLTIQCQVDSQVTMMFWYRQQPGQSLTLIATANQGSEATYESGFVIDKFPISRPNLTFSTLTVSNMSPEDSSIYLCSVEDGEKLFFGSGTQLSVL.